Described below is a single TCR beta chain sequence and its context. From germline, CDR1 is MDHEN and CDR2 SYDVKM. The CDR3 runs 13 residues. Deletions cut 2 bases from V and 8 bases from J, with 12 bases between. This sample stems from a study of T cell changes during pregnancy in multiple sclerosis. Assay: immunoSEQ multiplex PCR; the TCRdb copy retains only in-frame clones and omits some. Among about 69,000 clones listed, under 95% were seen once. V and J are TRBV28 and TRBJ1-2; D possibly corresponds to TRBD1 (6 bases). The clonotype was recovered from a female donor with multiple sclerosis, enrolled in a pregnancy study. The material sequenced was peripheral blood, taken in the third trimester of pregnancy. CDR3 DNA: TGTGCCAGCAGTTTACCACAGGGACGAGGCTACACCTTC. Translating it yields CASSLPQGRGYTF.